The 2 T cell receptor beta chains below were found in one sample sequenced in a study of blood T cell repertoires in COVID-19. The table came from immunoSEQ multiplex PCR; TCRdb's copy has only in-frame clones and leaves some out. There are about 300,000 clones in the sample; about 90% occur only once, and about 2.3% lies in the top ten. The specimen was peripheral blood. These receptors were obtained from a man in his late teens or twenties with active or convalescent COVID-19.

The chain joins TRBV6-5 to TRBJ1-3; the D is unclear. In germline, CDR1 is MNHEY, CDR2 SVGAGI. This CDR3 region has 13 residues. The germline V and J ends were trimmed by 5 bases and 5 bases, with 10 bases remaining between them. The CDR3 reads CASSPSGRNTIYF. For the CDR3, the DNA is TGTGCCAGCAGTCCTAGTGGCCGAAACACCATATATTTT.

This chain joins TRBV7-9 and TRBJ2-5; no reliable D call. The CDR3 has 11 residues. Trimming shortened V by 3 bases and J by 5 bases, and 4 bases separated the two germline ends. Germline CDR1 and CDR2: SEHNR and FQNEAQ (reference sequence). The CDR3 coding sequence is TGTGCCAGCAGCTTTTCGGAGACCCAGTACTTC. Amino acids: CASSFSETQYF.